Given below is one TCR beta chain in context. Germline V gives CDR1 LGHNA, CDR2 YNFKEQ. The CDR3 totals 16 residues. The V and J ends lost 0 bases and 4 bases, in that order; junction bases with no gene match: 8. Systemic immunosuppression or autoimmune disease history was grounds to exclude patients. Profiling relied on immunoSEQ multiplex PCR, and the TCRdb table lists in-frame clones only, not all of them. The data show some 50,000 clones, approximately 83% seen once. The source of the sample is a study of OX40 agonist ivuxolimab in advanced cancers. About the research overall: Patients with prior anti-PD-1, anti-PD-L1 or anti-CTLA-4 therapy were eligible; about 41% had some.

Here the sequenced sample was CD4+ or CD8+ T cells sorted from blood, taken in a trial of the OX40 agonist ivuxolimab. The source is an adult with an advanced solid tumor such as melanoma, head and neck, liver or kidney cancer. The chain couples TRBV4-2 to TRBJ2-5, with 7 bases lining up with TRBD2. For the CDR3, the DNA is TGTGCCAGCAGCCAAGATGGTAGCGGGTGGCCAGAGACCCAGTACTTC. Its translation: CASSQDGSGWPETQYF.